Listed below are T cell receptor beta chains from one sample, sequenced in a study of blood T cell repertoires in COVID-19. Sequencing was performed with immunoSEQ multiplex PCR; in TCRdb, only in-frame clones are kept and a portion is missing. Among around 200,000 clones listed, around 82% were seen once. The sample comprised peripheral blood. Every receptor here comes from an elderly woman with acute or convalescent COVID-19. The CDR3 runs from the conserved cysteine through the conserved F or W. D genes are given only for firm matches. Some rows have no size entry. The others give once, few or many, or a class for an expanded clone.

TRBV3-1/TRBV3-2	TRBD1	.	TRBJ2-5	CASSYDRGFETQYF	TGTGCCAGCAGTTACGACAGGGGATTTGAGACCCAGTACTTC
TRBV27	TRBD1	.	TRBJ1-5	CASSGDRRRQPQHF	TGTGCCAGCAGTGGGGACAGGAGACGTCAGCCCCAGCATTTT
TRBV30	TRBD2	.	TRBJ2-1	CAWSVLWGGQFF	TGTGCCTGGAGTGTACTGTGGGGGGGGCAGTTCTTC
TRBV29-1	.	.	TRBJ1-1	CSVEEANTEAFF	TGCAGCGTTGAAGAGGCGAACACTGAAGCTTTCTTT
TRBV20-1	TRBD1	.	TRBJ1-3	CSASRAGTVGNTIYF	TGCAGTGCTAGTAGGGCAGGGACAGTTGGAAACACCATATATTTT
TRBV19	.	.	TRBJ1-2	CASSIGSPGLYGYTF	TGTGCCAGTAGTATTGGCTCTCCAGGGCTCTATGGCTACACCTTC
TRBV5-1	.	.	TRBJ1-3	CASSPAGGNTIYF	TGCGCCAGCAGCCCTGCCGGGGGAAACACCATATATTTT
TRBV7-2	TRBD1	.	TRBJ1-6	CASSSQGAFSPLHF	TGTGCCAGCAGCTCTCAGGGGGCTTTTTCACCCCTCCACTTT
TRBV19	.	.	TRBJ1-1	CASSIVGGECFF	TGTGCCAGTAGTATTGTCGGGGGGGAATGTTTCTTT
TRBV5-4	.	few	TRBJ1-5	CASSSGANQPQHF	TGTGCCAGCAGCTCCGGTGCCAATCAGCCCCAGCATTTT
TRBV12-5	.	.	TRBJ1-3	CASGFFGGGSGNTIYF	TGTGCTAGTGGTTTTTTCGGCGGAGGCTCTGGAAACACCATATATTTT
TRBV5-1	.	.	TRBJ2-1	CASRSQGGSSYNEQFF	TGCGCCAGCAGGTCACAGGGTGGGAGCTCCTACAATGAGCAGTTCTTC
TRBV6-5	.	.	TRBJ2-1	CASIRTWGGHNEQFF	TGTGCCAGCATTCGGACGTGGGGGGGCCACAATGAGCAGTTCTTC
TRBV21-1	.	.	TRBJ1-3	CASSGFGVTKAGNTIYF	TGTGCCAGCAGCGGTTTTGGAGTTACTAAGGCAGGAAACACCATATATTTT
TRBV6-2/TRBV6-3	.	.	TRBJ1-5	CASSSSSLGLNNQPQHF	TGTGCCAGCAGTTCGTCTTCCCTGGGGCTGAACAATCAGCCCCAGCATTTT